The sequence of this T cell receptor beta chain was determined in a study of blood T cells in healthy people across ages. Samples each had at least 5 micrograms of total RNA extracted. Sample-barcoded 5' priming and a J-beta primer mix drove a second PCR of about 6 to 12 cycles. Each CDR3 protein gets one entry after TCRdb re-called the 5' RACE reads with MiXCR. The data hold about 650,000 distinct CDR3 sequences, with 32% observed a single time. Trimming removed 2 bases from V and 3 bases from J, with 18 bases in between. Looked up from germline, CDR1 is DFQATT and CDR2 is SNEGSKA (reference sequence). The CDR3 extends over 16 amino acids. In this sample, this clonotype turned up many times.

The chain joins TRBV20-1 to TRBJ2-3; no firm D call. The sequencing sample was made of blood. The source is a woman of 80 years or more in good health. CDR3 DNA sequence: TGCAGTGCTAGAAACAACCGGAACCTCTTGACAGATACGCAGTATTTT. Protein sequence: CSARNNRNLLTDTQYF.